The 20 T cell receptor beta chains presented below share a single source sample, sequenced in a study of blood T cells in healthy people across ages. A J-beta primer mix and a sample-barcoded 5' primer were used in a second PCR of roughly 6 to 12 cycles. One entry per CDR3 protein, called by TCRdb with MiXCR from the 5' RACE reads. The sample has 800,000 or so distinct CDR3 sequences; 46% are singletons. Source material: blood. Receptors originate from an elderly man in good health.

This clonotype came up a few times. Possible read error: a much larger clone is one base away. The chain couples TRBV7-9 to TRBJ2-7; 8 bases agree with TRBD2. Germline V CDR1 and CDR2: SEHNR, FQNEAQ (reference sequence). The junction had 16 bases not matched to a gene; V was cut back by 5 bases and J by 7 bases. This CDR3 contains 16 residues. CDR3 sequence: CASSLGGPSGLSEQYF. CDR3 in DNA: TGTGCCAGCAGCCTCGGTGGGCCTAGCGGGTTGTCAGAGCAGTACTTC. The entire variable domain, with the rest obtained from reference TRBV7-9 and TRBJ2-7, is as follows: DTGVSQNPRHKITKRGQNVTFRCDPISEHNRLYWYRQTLGQGPEFLTYFQNEAQLEKSRLLSDRFSAERPKGSFSTLEIQRTEQGDSAMYLCASSLGGPSGLSEQYFGPGTRLTVT.

A note on this clonotype: A much larger clone lies one base from this, so it may be a read error. J is TRBJ2-5 and V is TRBV7-2; 8 nucleotides match TRBD2. CDR3 size: 16 residues. Germline V CDR1 and CDR2: SGHTA, FQGNSA. Here the CDR3 reads CASSLAASGYQETLYF. CDR3 in DNA: TGTGCCAGCAGCTTAGCTGCTAGCGGGTACCAAGAGACCCTGTACTTC.

Only a few counts were recorded for this clonotype. The chain uses TRBV2 and TRBJ1-5, with D tentatively TRBD1 (6 bases). Germline CDR1 and CDR2: SNHLY and FYNNEI. The CDR3 sequence is 15 residues long. Trimming removed 6 bases from V and 6 bases from J, with 18 bases in between. The CDR3 spells CASRPDEAGAQPQHF. The CDR3 region has the DNA TGTGCCAGCAGGCCCGATGAGGCAGGGGCTCAGCCCCAGCATTTT.

This chain connects TRBV7-2 to TRBJ2-5; no reliable D call. Germline CDR1 and CDR2: SGHTA and FQGNSA. This CDR3 region has 12 residues. V was pared by 5 bases and J by 5 bases, with 9 bases between. The CDR3 DNA reads as TGTGCCAGCAGCCATAAGATGGAGACCCAGTACTTC. This gives the protein CASSHKMETQYF.

This clonotype was seen a handful of times. CDR3 DNA: TGTGCCAGCAGTCCGGTAGCGGGGATCTACAATGAGCAGTTCTTC. The encoded protein is CASSPVAGIYNEQFF. The chain uses TRBV12-3 or TRBV12-4 and TRBJ2-1; TRBD2 agrees at 8 bases. This CDR3 is built from 15 residues. V lost 5 bases to trimming and J lost 3 bases; unmatched junction nucleotides: 6.

The J gene is TRBJ2-1, the V gene TRBV7-2; TRBD2 matches at 13 bases. The CDR3 length is 16 residues. Germline V CDR1 and CDR2: SGHTA, FQGNSA. The V and J ends lost 6 bases and 2 bases, in that order; junction bases with no gene match: 4. CDR3 residues: CASRSGLAGTYNEQFF. Here the CDR3 DNA reads TGTGCCAGCAGATCGGGACTAGCGGGGACCTACAATGAGCAGTTCTTC.

The V gene is TRBV19, the J gene TRBJ2-6; a weak D match, TRBD1 (5 bases). The CDR3 consists of 14 residues. V lost 9 bases and J 0 bases, leaving 9 bases between the germline ends. From germline, CDR1 is LNHDA and CDR2 SQIVND (reference sequence). CDR3 loop: CASRQLSGANVLTF. The DNA of the CDR3 is TGTGCCAGCAGACAGCTCTCTGGGGCCAACGTCCTGACTTTC.

The chain is built from TRBV5-1 and TRBJ1-1, with D possibly being TRBD1 (6 bases). CDR1 SGHRS and CDR2 YFSETQ come from the germline V gene. The CDR3 is 15 amino acids. Trimming removed 4 bases from V and 0 bases from J, with 13 bases in between. The CDR3 loop reads CASSPVTGMNTEAFF. The CDR3 nucleotides are TGCGCCAGCAGCCCGGTGACAGGCATGAACACTGAAGCTTTCTTT. Variable domain in full (rest from reference TRBV5-1 and TRBJ1-1): KAGVTQTPRYLIKTRGQQVTLSCSPISGHRSVSWYQQTPGQGLQFLFEYFSETQRNKGNFPGRFSGRQFSNSRSEMNVSTLELGDSALYLCASSPVTGMNTEAFFGQGTRLTVV.

The chain combines TRBV28 with TRBJ2-1, with a weak D call TRBD2 (5 bases). The CDR3 runs to 15 residues. Trimming removed 5 bases from V and 9 bases from J, with 20 bases in between. CDR1 and CDR2 (germline): MDHEN, SYDVKM. In DNA form, the CDR3 reads TGTGCCAGCAGTAATCCGGCACTAGGAAGTGGTGAGCAGTTCTTC. It yields the protein CASSNPALGSGEQFF.

There are a few counts of this clonotype. This chain connects TRBV5-1 to TRBJ2-1; D unclear. In germline, CDR1 is SGHRS, CDR2 YFSETQ. CDR3 length equals 13 residues. Trimming pared 3 bases from V and 8 bases from J, leaving 12 bases between. The CDR3 region is CASSSGLWDEQFF. DNA for the CDR3: TGCGCCAGCAGCTCGGGTCTATGGGATGAGCAGTTCTTC.

J is TRBJ2-3 and V is TRBV9; 7 nucleotides agree with TRBD1. Germline V gives CDR1 SGDLS, CDR2 YYNGEE. The CDR3 has 15 amino acids. V shed 3 bases, J shed 2 bases, and the junction held 6 bases outside the gene matches. For the CDR3, the DNA is TGTGCCAGCAGCGCCCACGGACAGGTCACAGATACGCAGTATTTT. Translation gives CASSAHGQVTDTQYF.

The V gene is TRBV2, the J gene TRBJ2-3; D perhaps matches TRBD2 (7 bases). CDR3 length: 14 amino acids. The germline V and J ends were trimmed by 0 bases and 7 bases, with 11 bases remaining between them. The V gene's germline CDR1 is SNHLY and CDR2 FYNNEI. The CDR3: CASSEAGGPYTQYF. The CDR3 DNA is TGTGCCAGCAGTGAAGCGGGGGGGCCATATACGCAGTATTTT.

The chain employs TRBV12-3 or TRBV12-4 and TRBJ2-5; D perhaps matches TRBD1 (5 bases). The ends were cut back, 7 bases at V and 0 bases at J, with 9 bases in the middle. This CDR3 is built from 13 residues. The CDR3 sequence is CASTQDNQETQYF. The CDR3, as DNA: TGTGCCAGCACCCAGGACAACCAAGAGACCCAGTACTTC.

This clonotype has a handful of counts. This chain links TRBV12-3 or TRBV12-4 with TRBJ1-3, with D perhaps matching TRBD1 (6 bases). This CDR3 is 16 amino acids long. Between the trimmed V and J ends, which lost 8 bases and 1 base, there was a span of 18 bases. The CDR3 loop reads CASDPQGPRSGNTIYF. DNA of the CDR3: TGTGCCAGCGACCCCCAGGGGCCCAGATCTGGAAACACCATATATTTT.

The CDR3 here is CASSQDYEGPSYEQYF. The CDR3 DNA sequence: TGTGCCAGCAGCCAAGATTACGAGGGGCCCTCCTACGAGCAGTACTTC. The chain joins TRBV14 to TRBJ2-7; D is perhaps TRBD1 or TRBD2 (5 bases each). Germline assignment: CDR1 SGHDN and CDR2 FVKESK. The V end was cut by 0 bases, the J end by 0 bases, with 12 bases between. The CDR3 is made up of 16 amino acids.

Note on this clonotype: The junction shows a germline mismatch at one end, possibly a read error. The CDR3 sequence: CAGRAGATGELFF. CDR3 DNA sequence: TGTGCCGGCAGAGCGGGAGCCACCGGGGAGCTGTTTTTT. J is TRBJ2-2 and V is TRBV6-2 or TRBV6-3, with 8 bases identical to TRBD2. In germline, CDR1 is MNHEY, CDR2 SVGEGT. This CDR3 is 13 amino acids long.

This clonotype turned up a few times. The genes are TRBV10-3 and TRBJ2-1, with D tentatively TRBD2 (10 bases). The CDR3 is 19 amino acids. V lost 3 bases and J lost 8, with 29 bases in between. Germline V lookup: CDR1 ENHRY, CDR2 SYGVKD. The CDR3 DNA sequence: TGTGCCATCAGTGATCGGACAGGGGAGGCTAGCGGGAGAACGGATGAGCAGTTCTTC. Protein: CAISDRTGEASGRTDEQFF.

The count of this clonotype is one. This sequence joins TRBV7-9 and TRBJ2-5, with 8 bases fitting TRBD2. The CDR3 is made up of 14 amino acids. V lost 5 bases, J lost 2 bases, and 4 bases stayed unmatched. CDR1 is SEHNR, CDR2 FQNEAQ, per germline (reference sequence). The CDR3 nucleotides read TGTGCCAGCAGCGTATTAGCGGGGCAAGAGACCCAGTACTTC. Its translation: CASSVLAGQETQYF.

This clonotype was counted ten times or more. The CDR3 DNA is TGTGCCAGCAGTACCCCGGGGGCGGGAGAAAGAAATGAGCAGTTCTTC. This gives the protein CASSTPGAGERNEQFF. The chain joins TRBV6-2 or TRBV6-3 to TRBJ2-1, with D possibly TRBD2 on 7 matching bases. The CDR3 spans 16 residues. V gave up 5 bases and J gave up 7 bases, with 21 bases separating them. Germline values: CDR1 MNHEY, CDR2 SVGEGT.

The V gene is TRBV5-1, the J gene TRBJ1-5; TRBD1 matches at 9 bases. This CDR3 spans 15 amino acids. Germline assignment: CDR1 SGHRS and CDR2 YFSETQ. V gave up 0 bases and J gave up 5 bases; unmatched junction bases: 3. The CDR3 protein is CASSLEGQGHQPQHF. The CDR3, as DNA: TGCGCCAGCAGCTTGGAGGGACAGGGTCATCAGCCCCAGCATTTT.